These 18 T cell receptor beta chains originate from one sample sequenced in a study of OX40 agonist ivuxolimab in advanced cancers. Using immunoSEQ multiplex PCR, the repertoire was profiled, and TCRdb retains in-frame clones only, with some absent. The sample contains more than 95,000 clones, less than 95% of which appear only once. The source material was CD4+ or CD8+ T cells sorted from blood, sampled in a trial of the OX40 agonist ivuxolimab. These receptor sequences come from an adult with an advanced solid tumor such as melanoma, head and neck, liver or kidney cancer.

The chain couples TRBV27 to TRBJ2-7; 9 nucleotides match TRBD1. V lost 1 base, J lost 7 bases, and 2 bases stayed unmatched. Germline-derived CDR1 and CDR2 are MNHEY and SMNVEV (reference sequence). The CDR3 covers 13 residues. As DNA, the CDR3 is TGTGCCAGCAGTTTATGGGGACAGGGAGAGCAGTACTTC. As protein: CASSLWGQGEQYF.

V usage is TRBV6-1 and J usage is TRBJ2-1; 16 bases line up with TRBD2. V lost 6 bases to trimming and J lost 9 bases; unmatched junction nucleotides: 5. Germline V gives CDR1 MNHNS, CDR2 SASEGT. CDR3 length equals 15 residues. The CDR3 sequence is CASRGLAGGILEQFF. As DNA, the CDR3 is TGTGCCAGCAGGGGACTAGCGGGAGGGATCCTTGAGCAGTTCTTC.

The CDR3 loop reads CASSDRVSYGYTF. CDR3 sequence (DNA): TGTGCCAGCAGTGACAGGGTGTCCTATGGCTACACCTTC. The rearrangement uses TRBV25-1 and TRBJ1-2, with D possibly being TRBD1 (5 bases). The CDR3 contains 13 residues. CDR1 is MGHDK and CDR2 is SYGVNS in the germline V gene. With 3 bases removed from V and 4 bases from J, the gap between germline ends came to 9 bases.

CDR3 in amino acids: CASRPGQGRFGSGYTF. CDR3 sequence (DNA): TGTGCCAGCAGACCGGGACAGGGGAGATTTGGCTCTGGCTACACCTTC. V is TRBV7-2 and J is TRBJ1-2; TRBD1 aligns across 10 bases. Germline V gives CDR1 SGHTA, CDR2 FQGNSA. The CDR3 loop spans 16 amino acids. V trimming: 6 bases; J trimming: 7 bases; junction bases outside the gene matches: 14.

The CDR3 DNA reads as TGTGCCGGACCGCCGACTTTTTGGGACTACGAGCAGTACTTC. It encodes CAGPPTFWDYEQYF. This chain connects TRBV9 to TRBJ2-7; D unclear. This CDR3 region has 14 residues. Germline CDR1 and CDR2: SGDLS and YYNGEE. V was cut by 10 bases and J by 3 bases, with 20 bases left in between.

This chain connects TRBV6-6 to TRBJ2-7; 10 nucleotides agree with TRBD1. Germline CDR1 reads MNHNY; CDR2 reads SVGAGI (reference sequence). The CDR3 has 13 amino acids. The junction had 2 bases not matched to a gene; V was cut back by 6 bases and J by 3 bases. Here the CDR3 reads CASSRDRGYEQYF. The CDR3 DNA reads as TGTGCCAGCAGCCGGGACAGGGGCTACGAGCAGTACTTC.

The rearrangement uses TRBV5-1 and TRBJ1-4; D is possibly TRBD1 (6 bases). This CDR3 region has 16 residues. Looked up from germline, CDR1 is SGHRS and CDR2 is YFSETQ. V was pared by 0 bases and J by 3 bases, with 12 bases between. The CDR3 protein is CASSLEGGPANEKLFF. Here the CDR3 DNA reads TGCGCCAGCAGCTTGGAAGGGGGGCCGGCTAATGAAAAACTGTTTTTT.

This chain joins TRBV28 and TRBJ2-2; 10 bases fit TRBD2. V trimming: 7 bases; J trimming: 3 bases; junction bases outside the gene matches: 11. This CDR3 has 17 residues. CDR1 and CDR2 (germline): MDHEN, SYDVKM. CDR3 sequence reads: CASIFSLAGVDTGELFF. The DNA for the CDR3 is TGTGCCAGCATATTCAGCCTAGCGGGAGTTGACACCGGGGAGCTGTTTTTT.

The V and J genes are TRBV18 and TRBJ1-5; 7 bases agree with TRBD1. Germline-derived CDR1 and CDR2 are KGHSH and LQKENI. CDR3 size: 14 residues. Germline trimming cut 2 bases from V and 5 bases from J; bases unmatched to any gene: 3. This CDR3 reads CASSPTGADQPQHF. The CDR3 DNA follows: TGTGCCAGCTCACCAACAGGGGCTGATCAGCCCCAGCATTTT.

The chain links TRBV4-3 to TRBJ2-1; TRBD2 agrees at 9 bases. V shed 3 bases and J 0 bases; nucleotides not matched to a gene: 9. Germline V lookup: CDR1 LGHNA, CDR2 YSLEER. This CDR3 has 18 amino acids. The CDR3 is CASSHLLLAGNSYNEQFF. CDR3 nucleotide sequence: TGCGCCAGCAGCCACCTCCTCCTAGCGGGAAACTCCTACAATGAGCAGTTCTTC.

The rearrangement uses TRBV7-3 and TRBJ2-2; D call uncertain. The V end lost 3 bases, the J end lost 0 bases, and 5 bases lay between the germline ends. The CDR3 is made up of 14 amino acids. Looked up from germline, CDR1 is SGHTA and CDR2 is FQGTGA. The CDR3 coding sequence is TGTGCCAGCAGCTTTGGACCGAACACCGGGGAGCTGTTTTTT. It translates to CASSFGPNTGELFF.

The rearrangement links TRBV4-2 to TRBJ2-7; D remains unclear. The ends were cut back, 0 bases at V and 2 bases at J, with 17 bases in the middle. This CDR3 comprises 17 residues. CDR1 LGHNA and CDR2 YNFKEQ come from the germline V gene. CDR3 nucleotides: TGTGCCAGCAGCCAAGATTCCCAGGTTGAATCCACCTACGAGCAGTACTTC. Its translation: CASSQDSQVESTYEQYF.

CDR3 DNA sequence: TGTGCCAGCAGCTTCCGGGACAGGGAGGAAAAACTGTTTTTT. Translated, it gives CASSFRDREEKLFF. The genes are TRBV5-5 and TRBJ1-4; 9 positions agree with TRBD1. The junction had 4 bases not matched to a gene; V was cut back by 2 bases and J by 8 bases. Germline V lookup: CDR1 SGHKS, CDR2 YYEKEE (reference sequence). The CDR3 is made up of 14 amino acids.

This chain uses TRBV5-4 with TRBJ1-4; tentatively, D is TRBD1 (5 bases). This CDR3 has 13 residues. Germline-derived CDR1 and CDR2 are SGHNT and YYREEE (reference sequence). V lost 1 base, J lost 8 bases, and 9 bases lay in between. The DNA of the CDR3 is TGTGCCAGCAGCTTGCGAGGGGCCGAAAAACTGTTTTTT. Residues: CASSLRGAEKLFF.

V and J are TRBV9 and TRBJ2-5, with 7 bases fitting TRBD1. With V trimmed by 7 bases and J by 2 bases, 11 bases remained unmatched. Germline V gene lookup returns CDR1 SGDLS and CDR2 YYNGEE. The CDR3 sequence is 15 residues long. The DNA of the CDR3 is TGTGCCAGCCGACCGGGACAGCAAAATCAAGAGACCCAGTACTTC. This gives the protein CASRPGQQNQETQYF.

The genes are TRBV21-1 and TRBJ1-1. TRBV21-1 is described as a pseudogene. CDR3 size: 15 residues. This CDR3 reads CASSALLRINTEAFF. CDR3 nucleotide sequence: TGTGCCAGCAGCGCCCTCCTTCGGATCAACACTGAAGCTTTCTTT.

The V call is TRBV5-1, the J call TRBJ1-4; 11 positions agree with TRBD1. V was clipped by 6 bases and J by 3 bases; unmatched bases: 4. The germline V gene has CDR1 SGHRS and CDR2 YFSETQ. There are 15 residues in the CDR3. The CDR3 sequence: CASTGQGAANEKLFF. The CDR3, as DNA: TGCGCCAGCACCGGACAGGGGGCGGCTAATGAAAAACTGTTTTTT.

The rearrangement joins TRBV5-5 to TRBJ2-5; D may be TRBD2 (7 bases). Per germline, CDR1 SGHKS and CDR2 YYEKEE (reference sequence). The CDR3 length is 15 residues. The V gene lost 4 bases and the J gene lost 2 bases, with 15 bases spanning the gap. The CDR3 reads CASSPRGGIQETQYF. DNA for the CDR3: TGTGCCAGCAGCCCCAGGGGAGGGATTCAAGAGACCCAGTACTTC.